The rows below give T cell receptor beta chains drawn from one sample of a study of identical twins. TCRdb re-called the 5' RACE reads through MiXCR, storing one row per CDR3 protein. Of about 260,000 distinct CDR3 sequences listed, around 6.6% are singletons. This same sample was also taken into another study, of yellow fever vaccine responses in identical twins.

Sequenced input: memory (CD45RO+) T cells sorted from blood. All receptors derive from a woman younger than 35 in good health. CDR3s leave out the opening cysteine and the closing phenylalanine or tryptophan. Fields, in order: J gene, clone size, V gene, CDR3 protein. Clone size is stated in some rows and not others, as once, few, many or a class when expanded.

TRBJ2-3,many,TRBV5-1,ASSLVGTRDTQY
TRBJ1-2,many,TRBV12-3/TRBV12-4,ASTPSLGQGDYGYT
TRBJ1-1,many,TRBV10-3,AISGTTRGTEAF
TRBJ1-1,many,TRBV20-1,SASSGAHTEAF
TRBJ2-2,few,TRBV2,ASSQRKTSGSSNTGELF
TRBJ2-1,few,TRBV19,ASRPQEGKQF
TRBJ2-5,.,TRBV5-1,ASSSLAGETQY
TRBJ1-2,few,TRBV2,ASSDNPGGTYGYT
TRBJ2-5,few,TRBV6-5,ASSYRLAGFETQY
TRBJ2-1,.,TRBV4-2,ASSQDPGRNEQF
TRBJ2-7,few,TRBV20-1,SASGAGTGAYEQY
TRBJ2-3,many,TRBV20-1,SASRREGTDTQY
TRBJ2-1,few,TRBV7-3,ASSSPPVIAGTQNEQF
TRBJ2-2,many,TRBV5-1,ASSLERGDGELF